The 22 T cell receptor beta chains listed next were all sequenced from one sample in a study of T cell responses to AZD1222 COVID-19 vaccine. The method was immunoSEQ multiplex PCR; TCRdb's version includes in-frame clones alone and lacks a portion of them. The sample records about 85,000 clones, 70% to 90% being singletons. This specimen was peripheral blood, taken on day 0 of AZD1222 vaccination. The receptors here all came from an adult in good health.

As to this clone: One end of the junction is discordant with germline, which a read error may explain. The chain carries TRBV2 and TRBJ1-4; D gene unclear. This CDR3 is 12 amino acids long. Germline V CDR1 and CDR2: SNHLY, FYNNEI. The CDR3 DNA reads TGTGCCAGCAGTGTGGTCGCCCAGGATCGGGGTTGG. Protein product: CASSVVAQDRGW.

This chain links TRBV7-3 with TRBJ1-4; 7 bases are a match to TRBD1. The CDR3 totals 13 residues. Losses at the gene ends were 5 bases for V and 6 bases for J; bases not matched to a gene: 3. CDR1 and CDR2 from the germline V gene are SGHTA and FQGTGA. The DNA for the CDR3 is TGTGCCAGCAGCGCAGACAGGGATGAAAAACTGTTTTTT. It codes for CASSADRDEKLFF.

The chain links TRBV6-1 to TRBJ1-1; the match to TRBD1 covers 9 bases. Germline trimming cut 2 bases from V and 0 bases from J; bases unmatched to any gene: 4. The CDR3 runs to 16 residues. Germline CDR1 is MNHNS and CDR2 is SASEGT. CDR3 sequence (DNA): TGTGCCAGCAGTGAATTTGACAGGGGGGTGAACACTGAAGCTTTCTTT. Protein sequence: CASSEFDRGVNTEAFF.

The CDR3 loop reads CASSEWGSRDEKLFF. The CDR3 DNA is TGTGCCAGCAGTGAATGGGGGTCTCGGGATGAAAAACTGTTTTTT. V is TRBV25-1 and J is TRBJ1-4; D is perhaps TRBD1 (5 bases). V was cut by 1 base and J by 6 bases, with 12 bases left in between. This CDR3 is built from 15 residues. Germline V gives CDR1 MGHDK, CDR2 SYGVNS.

The chain carries TRBV9 and TRBJ1-1; perhaps TRBD1 as D (6 bases). Germline CDR1 and CDR2: SGDLS and YYNGEE. Deletions cut 1 base from V and 0 bases from J, with 13 bases between. The CDR3 totals 16 residues. The CDR3 loop is CASSVSSTGLNTEAFF. The CDR3, as DNA: TGTGCCAGCAGCGTATCCTCCACAGGGCTGAACACTGAAGCTTTCTTT.

The gene calls are TRBV3-1 (or the pseudogene TRBV3-2) and TRBJ1-2; 8 positions match TRBD1. Unmatched junction bases numbered 10, after V lost 4 bases and J lost 6 bases. The CDR3 runs 15 residues. Per the germline V gene, CDR1 is LGHDT and CDR2 is YNNKEL (reference sequence). The CDR3 protein is CASSPSAGTGNGYTF. The CDR3 region has the DNA TGTGCCAGCAGCCCCTCTGCTGGGACAGGCAATGGCTACACCTTC.

The chain has TRBV30 and TRBJ1-1; 7 bases are a match to TRBD1. Trimming took 4 bases from V and 2 from J; bases not matched to a gene: 16. Germline CDR1 and CDR2: GTSNPN and SVGIG (reference sequence). CDR3 length: 17 residues. DNA for the CDR3: TGTGCCTGGACATGGGGACGGGGACAGAGAACTAACACTGAAGCTTTCTTT. Translation: CAWTWGRGQRTNTEAFF.

CDR3 bases: TGTGCCAGCAGTCCCGACGCGGGGTATGGCTACACCTTC. It yields the protein CASSPDAGYGYTF. The chain employs TRBV28 and TRBJ1-2, with D unresolved. CDR3 length equals 13 residues. The ends were cut back, 5 bases at V and 5 bases at J, with 12 bases in the middle. CDR1 MDHEN and CDR2 SYDVKM come from the germline V gene.

The CDR3 reads CASTTRQGNTEAFF. The CDR3 DNA reads as TGTGCCAGTACCACGAGGCAGGGGAACACTGAAGCTTTCTTT. The V gene is TRBV19, the J gene TRBJ1-1, with D perhaps matching TRBD1 (5 bases). The CDR3 has 14 amino acids. The V gene's germline CDR1 is LNHDA and CDR2 SQIVND (reference sequence). Trimming removed 7 bases from V and 1 base from J, with 13 bases in between.

The chain links TRBV24-1 to TRBJ2-5; possible D gene TRBD2, 5 bases. Trimming left V 3 bases short and J 5 bases short, with 15 bases between. The germline V gene encodes CDR1 KGHDR and CDR2 SFDVKD. The CDR3 sequence is 15 residues long. The CDR3 DNA is TGTGCCACCAGTGATCCCTCACGAGGCGGGGAGACCCAGTACTTC. Encoded protein: CATSDPSRGGETQYF.

The chain employs TRBV5-1 and TRBJ1-2; 7 bases are shared with TRBD1. The CDR3 covers 13 residues. CDR1 is SGHRS and CDR2 is YFSETQ in the germline V gene. Germline trimming cut 7 bases from V and 11 bases from J; bases unmatched to any gene: 14. CDR3 DNA: TGCGCCAGCGGGACGGGGCAAGGGGGCTTATACACCTTC. Translation gives CASGTGQGGLYTF.

V is TRBV15 and J is TRBJ1-4, with D tentatively TRBD1 (5 bases). Germline-derived CDR1 and CDR2 are LNHNV and YYDKDF (reference sequence). The CDR3 extends over 16 amino acids. Trimming shortened V by 3 bases and J by 11 bases, and 22 bases separated the two germline ends. CDR3: CATSSQTVGVGSKLFF. CDR3 coding DNA: TGTGCCACCAGCAGCCAGACAGTAGGGGTTGGGTCGAAACTGTTTTTT. The full variable domain, completed using reference TRBV15 and TRBJ1-4, is DAMVIQNPRYQVTQFGKPVTLSCSQTLNHNVMYWYQQKSSQAPKLLFHYYDKDFNNEADTPDNFQSRRPNTSFCFLDIRSPGLGDTAMYLCATSSQTVGVGSKLFFGSGTQLSVL.

The rearrangement joins TRBV6-4 to TRBJ1-2, with TRBD1 as a possible D gene (6 bases). Germline V lookup: CDR1 MRHNA, CDR2 SNTAGT. This CDR3 has 16 residues. The ends were cut back, 0 bases at V and 3 bases at J, with 14 bases in the middle. The CDR3 coding sequence is TGTGCCAGCAGTGACTCGAGTGGCAGGGGCTACTATGGCTACACCTTC. This gives the protein CASSDSSGRGYYGYTF.

V and J are TRBV6-5 and TRBJ1-1, with D perhaps TRBD1 (5 bases). Deletions cut 10 bases from V and 6 bases from J, with 18 bases between. This CDR3 is built from 13 residues. Germline-derived CDR1 and CDR2 are MNHEY and SVGAGI. The CDR3 DNA is TGTGCCACATCCCTCCAGGGCCGGGCTGAAGCTTTCTTT. As protein: CATSLQGRAEAFF.

V and J are TRBV7-2 and TRBJ2-5; 8 bases align to TRBD1. With V trimmed by 11 bases and J by 5 bases, 19 bases remained unmatched. Germline assignment: CDR1 SGHTA and CDR2 FQGNSA. There are 16 residues in the CDR3. This CDR3 is CAGSRFGQGSRETQYF. DNA for the CDR3: TGTGCCGGCTCCAGGTTCGGACAGGGAAGTCGCGAGACCCAGTACTTC.

The chain is built from TRBV30 and TRBJ1-2; D is perhaps TRBD1 (5 bases). Germline loops: CDR1 GTSNPN, CDR2 SVGIG (reference sequence). This CDR3 region has 12 residues. Trimming removed 3 bases at V and 3 bases at J, with 8 bases between. The CDR3 nucleotides are TGTGCCTGGAGGACAGTCTACTATGGCTACACCTTC. It specifies CAWRTVYYGYTF.

V usage is TRBV7-3 and J usage is TRBJ2-7; D possibly matches TRBD1 or TRBD2 (6 bases each). The length of the CDR3 is 15 residues. In germline, CDR1 is SGHTA, CDR2 FQGTGA. Deletions cut 2 bases from V and 7 bases from J, with 18 bases between. DNA of the CDR3: TGTGCCAGCAGCTTAGTACGACAGGAGGGGAAGGAGCAGTACTTC. It is translated as CASSLVRQEGKEQYF.

The V and J genes are TRBV29-1 and TRBJ2-7; D remains unclear. Between the trimmed V and J ends, which lost 6 bases and 1 base, there was a span of 10 bases. Germline loops: CDR1 SQVTM, CDR2 ANQGSEA. This CDR3 has 12 residues. Here the CDR3 DNA reads TGCAGCGTAGCCACAGATTCCTACGAGCAGTACTTC. It is translated as CSVATDSYEQYF.

In this sample, this clone is medium-sized. J is TRBJ2-7 and V is TRBV9; D ambiguous. Germline lookup yields CDR1 SGDLS and CDR2 YYNGEE. V gave up 0 bases and J gave up 2 bases, with 9 bases separating them. This CDR3 region has 14 residues. The CDR3 DNA reads as TGTGCCAGCAGCGTAGGGCAGGTGCCCTACGAGCAGTACTTC. This sequence encodes CASSVGQVPYEQYF.

This clone is a singleton in its sample. The CDR3 region is CASSPLGSYNEQFF. CDR3 in DNA: TGTGCCAGCAGCCCTCTAGGCTCCTACAATGAGCAGTTCTTC. The rearrangement links TRBV6-2 or TRBV6-3 to TRBJ2-1; D not certain. The V gene lost 6 bases and the J gene lost 0 bases, with 9 bases spanning the gap. From germline, CDR1 is MNHEY and CDR2 SVGEGT. This CDR3 spans 14 amino acids.

This clone was observed a handful of times. In nucleotides, the CDR3 is TGCGCCAGCAGCCAGGCCGTAGCGGGTAGCTCCTACGAGCAGTACTTC. Translation: CASSQAVAGSSYEQYF. The gene calls are TRBV4-3 and TRBJ2-7; 7 bases fit TRBD2. This CDR3 spans 16 amino acids. The germline V gene encodes CDR1 LGHNA and CDR2 YSLEER. Trimming cost V 3 bases and J 0 bases; bases outside gene matches: 8.

V and J are TRBV4-2 and TRBJ2-1, with 9 bases that match TRBD1. The CDR3 covers 14 residues. The ends lost 1 base at V and 7 bases at J; junction bases unmatched: 2. The germline gives CDR1 LGHNA, CDR2 YNFKEQ. The CDR3 sequence is CASSQAGQGNEQFF. The CDR3 DNA sequence: TGTGCCAGCAGCCAAGCCGGACAGGGGAATGAGCAGTTCTTC.